This T cell receptor (beta chain) was identified in a study of radiotherapy plus CTLA-4 blockade in lung cancer. Whole-study context: Disease control was present in around a third of patients, and objective responses in under 20%.

The protocol was immunoSEQ multiplex PCR, while the TCRdb copy is restricted to in-frame clones and leaves out a portion. This sample has 85,000 to 120,000 clones, with 85% to 90% found just once. Regarding the study as a whole: Together with interferon-beta, which increased in serum after radiation, early dynamic changes in blood T cell clones were reportedly the best predictors of response. After treatment with radiotherapy plus ipilimumab, TCR clones that came from the tumor expanded in blood.

The study gave focal radiation plus ipilimumab CTLA-4 blockade to patients with chemo-refractory metastatic non-small-cell lung cancer. This clone was seen more than once but under ten times. Antigen specificity is unknown. Looked up from germline, CDR1 is SGHNT and CDR2 is YYREEE (reference sequence). V was pared by 0 bases and J by 3 bases, with 9 bases of the junction left unmatched. This CDR3 contains 16 residues. The clonotype comes from a human donor with non-small cell lung cancer that progressed on radiotherapy plus ipilimumab. Some clones in this sample may be carry-over from other donors' samples. The specimen was peripheral blood, collected from a patient treated with radiotherapy plus ipilimumab. The V gene is TRBV5-4, the J gene TRBJ2-7; 7 positions match TRBD1. CDR3 region: CASSLAAGGRDYEQYF. For the CDR3, the DNA is TGTGCCAGCAGCTTGGCAGCAGGGGGAAGGGACTACGAGCAGTACTTC.